One sample yielded the 32 T cell receptor beta chains listed below, sequenced in a study of T-cell reconstitution after alpha-beta-depleted transplantation in children. The library targeted TCRbeta and was prepared with unique molecular identifiers. TCRdb passed the PCR reads through MiXCR, listing each CDR3 protein once. The repertoire holds fewer than 550,000 distinct CDR3 sequences, with more than 9.5% as singletons. The material sequenced was PBMCs, mostly from graft donor cells, taken 180 days after TCRalphabeta/CD19-depleted stem cell transplant. The receptors derive from a female patient aged 2-10 years who had a stem cell transplant for aplastic anemia, so the T cells may come from the graft donor.

This clonotype has only a few counts. J is TRBJ2-3 and V is TRBV24-1; the D is unclear. The CDR3 spans 13 residues. V dropped 10 bases and J dropped 2 bases, with 12 bases sitting between them. Germline V CDR1 and CDR2: KGHDR, SFDVKD. The CDR3 DNA is TGTGCCACTGCCGCGACATCCACAGATACGCAGTATTTT. This codes for CATAATSTDTQYF.

This clonotype was seen only a few times. The chain uses TRBV6-2 or TRBV6-3 and TRBJ2-1; TRBD2 matches 13 bases. The CDR3 is made up of 16 amino acids. V trimming: 0 bases; J trimming: 9 bases; junction bases outside the gene matches: 5. Germline CDR1 MNHEY, CDR2 SVGEGT. The DNA for the CDR3 is TGTGCCAGCAGTTACTCGACTAGCGGGAGGATAAGTGAGCAGTTCTTC. Protein product: CASSYSTSGRISEQFF.

Concerning this clonotype itself: The conserved phenylalanine or tryptophan normally closing the CDR3 is absent here, so this likely arose from a read error. The V and J genes are TRBV24-1 and TRBJ2-1; 12 nucleotides match TRBD2. The CDR3 length is 16 residues. Germline V lookup: CDR1 KGHDR, CDR2 SFDVKD. The junction had 7 bases not matched to a gene; V was cut back by 4 bases and J by 7 bases. The CDR3 DNA follows: TGTGCCACCAGTGAGGGGGGGACTAGCGGGCAGAATGAGCAGTTCTTG. As protein: CATSEGGTSGQNEQFL.

This clonotype was picked up a small number of times. The chain employs TRBV6-5 and TRBJ1-6; no firm D call. Germline values: CDR1 MNHEY, CDR2 SVGAGI. CDR3 length: 13 residues. The V gene lost 2 bases and the J gene lost 9 bases, with 8 bases spanning the gap. CDR3 region: CASSYAEVSPLHF. Written as DNA, the CDR3 is TGTGCCAGCAGTTACGCGGAGGTTTCACCCCTCCACTTT.

This clonotype was recorded a few times. The chain employs TRBV29-1 and TRBJ2-7; weak D call: TRBD1 (5 bases). CDR3 size: 11 residues. CDR1 and CDR2 from the germline V gene are SQVTM and ANQGSEA. The germline V and J ends were trimmed by 7 bases and 6 bases, with 13 bases remaining between them. The CDR3 DNA reads as TGCAGCGCCCTTCAGGGTATCGAGCAGTACGTC. Its translation is CSALQGIEQYV.

The chain couples TRBV7-3 to TRBJ2-3; D gene unclear. Germline V gives CDR1 SGHTA, CDR2 FQGTGA. V was cut by 7 bases and J by 8 bases, with 10 bases left in between. This CDR3 spans 11 amino acids. CDR3 amino acids: CASNALGTQYF. As DNA, the CDR3 is TGTGCCAGCAATGCCCTAGGTACGCAGTATTTT.

In this sample, this clonotype turned up a few times. The chain combines TRBV10-3 with TRBJ2-7; possibly TRBD2 for D (7 bases). This CDR3 has 18 amino acids. Germline CDR1 and CDR2: ENHRY and SYGVKD. V was pared by 8 bases and J by 0 bases, with 26 bases between. CDR3 bases: TGTGCCATCTCGACCGGGGGGCCCAGGCATCTGAGCTCCTACGAGCAGTACTTC. It translates to CAISTGGPRHLSSYEQYF.

This clonotype was counted only a few times. V and J are TRBV27 and TRBJ1-1, with 8 bases lining up with TRBD1. Germline-derived CDR1 and CDR2 are MNHEY and SMNVEV (reference sequence). The CDR3 is 14 amino acids. After removal of 7 bases from V and 5 bases from J, the junction contained 9 bases not matched to a gene. The CDR3 here is CASTQTGVRTEAFF. The CDR3 nucleotides are TGTGCCAGCACCCAGACAGGGGTTCGGACTGAAGCTTTCTTT.

V and J are TRBV11-2 and TRBJ2-1; TRBD2 agrees at 10 bases. In germline, CDR1 is SGHAT, CDR2 FQNNGV. J lost 9 bases, V lost 4 bases, and 18 bases had no gene match. The CDR3 extends over 18 amino acids. The CDR3 protein is CASSSRGGLAGDIGEQFF. The CDR3 DNA reads as TGTGCCAGCAGCTCCCGAGGTGGCCTAGCGGGAGATATTGGTGAGCAGTTCTTC.

J is TRBJ1-1 and V is TRBV29-1; 7 nucleotides align to TRBD1. Germline V gene sequence: CDR1 SQVTM, CDR2 ANQGSEA. After removal of 7 bases from V and 10 bases from J, the junction contained 12 bases not matched to a gene. The CDR3 has 12 amino acids. The CDR3 loop reads CSAAGGGGAAFF. The DNA for the CDR3 is TGCAGCGCCGCCGGGGGAGGGGGCGCAGCTTTCTTT.

In its sample, this clonotype was seen a few times. V usage is TRBV19 and J usage is TRBJ2-3; 8 bases are shared with TRBD1. Losses at the gene ends were 7 bases for V and 3 bases for J; bases not matched to a gene: 9. The CDR3 spans 15 residues. CDR1 and CDR2 from the germline V gene are LNHDA and SQIVND (reference sequence). The CDR3 DNA reads as TGTGCCAGTAACCCGGACAGGGACATTACAGATACGCAGTATTTT. Its translation is CASNPDRDITDTQYF. Full variable domain (rest looked up from reference TRBV19 and TRBJ2-3): DGGITQSPKYLFRKEGQNVTLSCEQNLNHDAMYWYRQDPGQGLRLIYYSQIVNDFQKGDIAEGYSVSREKKESFPLTVTSAQKNPTAFYLCASNPDRDITDTQYFGPGTRLTVL.

This clonotype was counted a few times. The chain has TRBV18 and TRBJ2-7; either TRBD1 or TRBD2 may supply D (5 bases each). V lost 2 bases and J 0 bases, leaving 14 bases between the germline ends. Per germline, CDR1 KGHSH and CDR2 LQKENI. This CDR3 has 16 amino acids. In DNA form, the CDR3 reads TGTGCCAGCTCACCATTATTGGGGGTGAGCTCCTACGAGCAGTACTTC. This translates into CASSPLLGVSSYEQYF.

This clonotype came up a few times. V is TRBV4-3 and J is TRBJ2-3; D is unclear. The germline gives CDR1 LGHNA, CDR2 YSLEER. The CDR3 is 14 residues long. V lost 0 bases and J 3 bases, leaving 7 bases between the germline ends. In DNA, the CDR3 is TGCGCCAGCAGCCAAGACGTTGGGACAGATACGCAGTATTTT. Translation gives CASSQDVGTDTQYF.

This clonotype was detected a few times. The V call is TRBV28, the J call TRBJ2-4; TRBD1 might be the D (6 bases). Germline loops: CDR1 MDHEN, CDR2 SYDVKM. This CDR3 spans 17 amino acids. The V gene lost 1 base and the J gene lost 8 bases, with 21 bases spanning the gap. CDR3 loop: CASSLFGGPDPRDIQYF. The CDR3 DNA is TGTGCCAGCAGTTTATTTGGGGGCCCGGACCCGAGGGACATTCAGTACTTC.

The CDR3 reads CASSLASSASGSNEQFF. Written as DNA, the CDR3 is TGTGCCAGCAGCTTAGCGTCTTCTGCTAGCGGGAGCAATGAGCAGTTCTTC. This rearrangement joins TRBV7-2 to TRBJ2-1, with TRBD2 matching over 10 bases. This CDR3 spans 17 amino acids. J lost 6 bases, V lost 0 bases, and 8 bases had no gene match. CDR1 is SGHTA and CDR2 is FQGNSA in the germline V gene.

This clonotype has more than one count but fewer than ten. The V and J genes are TRBV28 and TRBJ1-2, with D tentatively TRBD1 (6 bases). The V gene lost 2 bases and the J gene lost 4 bases, with 17 bases spanning the gap. From germline, CDR1 is MDHEN and CDR2 SYDVKM. This CDR3 region has 16 residues. The CDR3 region has the DNA TGTGCCAGCAGTTTAAAGGACAGATACAGACCCTATGGCTACACCTTC. It translates to CASSLKDRYRPYGYTF.

This clonotype came up a few times. The chain joins TRBV7-2 to TRBJ2-3; D gene unclear. Trimming removed 3 bases at V and 0 bases at J, with 10 bases between. This CDR3 has 15 residues. Germline loops: CDR1 SGHTA, CDR2 FQGNSA. The CDR3 is CASSFRSSSTDTQYF. CDR3 sequence (DNA): TGTGCCAGCAGCTTCCGCTCTTCTAGCACAGATACGCAGTATTTT.

The V and J genes are TRBV12-3 or TRBV12-4 and TRBJ2-7; perhaps D is TRBD1 or TRBD2 (5 bases each). This CDR3 has 14 residues. Trimming stripped 3 bases from V and 3 bases from J, with 12 bases between. CDR3 residues: CASSFGGPFYEQYF. The CDR3 DNA is TGTGCCAGCAGTTTTGGGGGACCCTTCTACGAGCAGTACTTC.

This clonotype turned up a few times. This chain joins TRBV6-1 and TRBJ1-1; D is perhaps TRBD1 (5 bases). Germline V CDR1 and CDR2: MNHNS, SASEGT. The CDR3 loop spans 16 amino acids. Between the trimmed V and J ends, which lost 4 bases and 1 base, there was a span of 16 bases. CDR3 sequence reads: CASSASLGGGNTEAFF. CDR3 DNA: TGTGCCAGCAGTGCTTCCCTGGGGGGAGGGAACACTGAAGCTTTCTTT.

This clonotype was counted ten times or more. This chain links TRBV28 with TRBJ2-3, with TRBD2 matching 8 bases. Trimming at V came to 4 bases and at J to 0 bases, leaving 3 bases not matched to a gene. The germline gives CDR1 MDHEN, CDR2 SYDVKM. This CDR3 is built from 15 residues. The CDR3 coding sequence is TGTGCCAGCAGTTCACTAGCGGCTAGCACAGATACGCAGTATTTT. Protein: CASSSLAASTDTQYF.

This CDR3 reads CASSPWDAATNEKLFF. The CDR3 region has the DNA TGTGCCAGCAGCCCCTGGGATGCAGCAACTAATGAAAAACTGTTTTTT. The V gene is TRBV7-9, the J gene TRBJ1-4; D remains unclear. In germline, CDR1 is SEHNR, CDR2 FQNEAQ (reference sequence). Deletions cut 5 bases from V and 0 bases from J, with 13 bases between. This CDR3 region has 16 residues.

The chain couples TRBV5-1 to TRBJ2-1; TRBD2 matches at 8 bases. The V gene's germline CDR1 is SGHRS and CDR2 YFSETQ. J gave up 3 bases and V 1 base, and 9 bases lay outside the gene matches. The CDR3 spans 17 residues. The CDR3 nucleotides are TGCGCCAGCAGCTTGATGTATGCGGGAGGTGACTACAATGAGCAGTTCTTC. It encodes CASSLMYAGGDYNEQFF.

This clonotype was counted between two and nine times. The chain employs TRBV5-4 and TRBJ1-1; D is unclear. V was clipped by 5 bases and J by 1 base, with 12 bases between them. Germline V gene lookup returns CDR1 SGHNT and CDR2 YYREEE (reference sequence). The CDR3 is 14 residues long. CDR3 in DNA: TGTGCCAGCAGTGGAGGACGGGAGAACACTGAAGCTTTCTTT. As protein: CASSGGRENTEAFF.

The V call is TRBV7-2, the J call TRBJ1-5; the D gene is possibly TRBD1 (5 bases). The CDR3 totals 15 residues. Looked up from germline, CDR1 is SGHTA and CDR2 is FQGNSA. V dropped 5 bases and J dropped 1 base, with 12 bases sitting between them. The CDR3 nucleotides are TGTGCCAGCAGCCCCGGGGGGATCAGCAATCAGCCCCAGCATTTT. This sequence encodes CASSPGGISNQPQHF.

This CDR3 is CSVTSGRGFTDTQYF. In DNA form, the CDR3 reads TGCAGCGTGACTAGCGGGAGGGGGTTCACAGATACGCAGTATTTT. This chain connects TRBV29-1 to TRBJ2-3, with 14 bases fitting TRBD2. The CDR3 is 15 amino acids. The J segment lost 2 bases and the V segment lost 6 bases, leaving 4 bases of the junction unmatched. The V gene's germline CDR1 is SQVTM and CDR2 ANQGSEA.

V and J are TRBV2 and TRBJ2-5; the D gene is possibly TRBD1 (5 bases). CDR1 and CDR2 from the germline V gene are SNHLY and FYNNEI. V was cut by 6 bases and J by 4 bases, with 15 bases left in between. This CDR3 contains 14 residues. Here the CDR3 reads CASRDNTIRETQYF. CDR3 nucleotides: TGTGCCAGCAGGGACAACACGATCCGAGAGACCCAGTACTTC.

This clonotype showed up just a few times. V gene TRBV7-9 combines with J gene TRBJ1-2; D not resolved. The CDR3 runs to 12 residues. V was trimmed by 1 base and J by 4 bases, leaving 4 bases between them. In germline, CDR1 is SEHNR, CDR2 FQNEAQ (reference sequence). The CDR3 DNA is TGTGCCAGCAGCTTAGACACCTATGGCTACACCTTC. Its translation: CASSLDTYGYTF.

A remark on this clonotype: The final CDR3 position lacks the conserved phenylalanine or tryptophan, pointing to a likely read error. The V call is TRBV12-3 or TRBV12-4, the J call TRBJ2-7; D call uncertain. The CDR3 length is 14 residues. V lost 6 bases, J lost 2 bases, and 14 bases lay in between. This CDR3 is CASSVRHRPYEQYL. The CDR3 DNA follows: TGTGCCAGCAGCGTCCGGCACAGACCCTACGAGCAGTACTTG.

This clonotype showed up many times. The V call is TRBV5-1, the J call TRBJ2-2, with 11 bases aligning to TRBD2. From germline, CDR1 is SGHRS and CDR2 YFSETQ. This CDR3 is 15 amino acids long. After removal of 1 base from V and 5 bases from J, the junction contained 1 base not matched to a gene. The CDR3 here is CASSLTSGRTGELFF. CDR3 nucleotide sequence: TGCGCCAGCAGCTTGACTAGCGGGAGAACCGGGGAGCTGTTTTTT.

The CDR3 here is CASSLGGLADNQETQYF. The CDR3 DNA follows: TGTGCCAGCAGCTTGGGGGGACTAGCGGATAATCAAGAGACCCAGTACTTC. The rearrangement uses TRBV7-9 and TRBJ2-5; 11 bases fit TRBD2. The CDR3 contains 17 residues. J lost 2 bases, V lost 3 bases, and 8 bases had no gene match. The germline V gene has CDR1 SEHNR and CDR2 FQNEAQ (reference sequence).

This clonotype has a single count. The chain uses TRBV6-6 and TRBJ1-1; tentative D call: TRBD1 (5 bases). The CDR3 is 13 amino acids. In germline, CDR1 is MNHNY, CDR2 SVGAGI (reference sequence). Deletions cut 2 bases from V and 6 bases from J, with 10 bases between. The CDR3 bases are TGTGCCAGCAGTTACCGAAGGGGCCCTGAAGCTTTCTTT. Encoded protein: CASSYRRGPEAFF.

This clonotype has a handful of counts. This sequence joins TRBV9 and TRBJ2-2; TRBD2 matches 13 bases. The CDR3 is 16 residues long. Germline V gene sequence: CDR1 SGDLS, CDR2 YYNGEE. After removal of 3 bases from V and 5 bases from J, the junction contained 4 bases not matched to a gene. The CDR3 nucleotides read TGTGCCAGCAGCGCCACTAGCGGGAGGGAAACCGGGGAGCTGTTTTTT. This encodes CASSATSGRETGELFF.